The sample holds a few counts of the clone carrying this T cell receptor (beta chain). The antigen is unknown. The germline V and J ends were trimmed by 4 bases and 0 bases, with 14 bases remaining between them. Germline-derived CDR1 and CDR2 are MGHRA and YSYEKL. The CDR3 is made up of 16 amino acids. TCRdb redid the calling of the reads with MiXCR, one entry per CDR3 protein. The sample has about 150,000 distinct CDR3 sequences; 23% are singletons. The sample belongs to a study of T cell repertoires in cytomegalovirus infection. Background on the study: Public TCR beta signature analysis indicated the presence of both CMV infection and matching HLA type.

Study-wide findings and caveats: The ex vivo response was dominated by HLA-C-restricted CMV-specific TCR beta clonotypes. The study identified carriers of CMV plus the relevant HLA from cumulative public TCR beta family frequency.

The J gene is TRBJ2-3, the V gene TRBV4-1; tentatively, D is TRBD1 or TRBD2 (5 bases each). The specimen sequenced was PBMCs. This TCR came from a human donor in good health (CMV status not recorded). Some clones in this sample may be carry-over from other donors' samples. CDR3 nucleotides: TGCGCCAGCAGCCGGCCTTCCGGGGCCAGCACAGATACGCAGTATTTT. Protein product: CASSRPSGASTDTQYF.